This is a list of T cell receptor beta chains from one sample in a study of cytomegalovirus exposure and HLA in healthy donors. Only in-frame clones appear in the TCRdb table, and some are missing; sequencing was by immunoSEQ multiplex PCR. Among 150,000 to 200,000 clones listed, roughly 79% were seen once. Specimen: PBMCs. The receptors here all came from a woman in her forties in good health and CMV-seronegative. Each CDR3 is given with its conserved first and last residue. The D gene is left open where the match is weak. Clone size is stated in some rows and not others, as once, few, many or a class when expanded.

>TRBD1|TRBJ1-1|TRBV27|once
TGTGCCAGCAGTGGTACAGGGGGCCTCACTGAAGCTTTCTTT
CASSGTGGLTEAFF
>TRBD1|TRBJ2-3|TRBV5-1|-
TGCGCCAGCAGCTCCCTCCTCACAGGGGTAGATACGCAGTATTTT
CASSSLLTGVDTQYF
>-|TRBJ2-6|TRBV11-3|-
TGTGCCAGCAGCCCCAGGATCTCTGGGGCCAACGTCCTGACTTTC
CASSPRISGANVLTF
>-|TRBJ2-1|TRBV9|-
TGTGCCAGCAGCCCCTCGCTATACAATGAGCAGTTCTTC
CASSPSLYNEQFF
>TRBD2|TRBJ2-3|TRBV7-9|-
TGTGCCGGGGGGGGAAGTGGCACAGATACGCAGTATTTT
CAGGGSGTDTQYF
>TRBD1|TRBJ2-1|TRBV4-2|-
TGTGCCAGCAGCCCGGGGACAGTCGGGTTTAATGAGCAGTTCTTC
CASSPGTVGFNEQFF
>-|TRBJ2-1|TRBV4-2|-
TGTGCCAGCAGCCAAGAGAGGTTAATCAATGAGCAGTTCTTC
CASSQERLINEQFF
>-|TRBJ2-3|TRBV11-3|few
TGTGCCAGCAGTTTGGGACTGGCCGATGCAGATACGCAGTATTTT
CASSLGLADADTQYF
>-|TRBJ2-5|TRBV9|-
TGTGCCAGCAGCGCGGACTTTCAAGAGACCCAGTACTTC
CASSADFQETQYF
>-|TRBJ2-3|TRBV30|-
TGTGCCTGGTCTCGGGGTATGGATACGCAGTATTTT
CAWSRGMDTQYF
>TRBD2|TRBJ2-3|TRBV11-2|-
TGTGCCAGCAGCCCACTAGCGGGAGGGGCCGATACGCAGTATTTT
CASSPLAGGADTQYF
>-|TRBJ1-4|TRBV27|-
TGTGCCAGCAGTCGTGCGGGGGGAACTAATGAAAAACTGTTTTTT
CASSRAGGTNEKLFF
>-|TRBJ2-5|TRBV9|-
TGTGCCAGCAGCGTAGGCAGGCTCAAAGAGACCCAGTACTTC
CASSVGRLKETQYF
>-|TRBJ2-6|TRBV5-1|-
TGCGCCAGCAGCTTGACAGGGATAGAGGGGGCCAACGTCCTGACTTTC
CASSLTGIEGANVLTF
>TRBD1|TRBJ2-5|TRBV30|-
TGTGCCTGGGGAGGGACAGGGTGGAAAGAGACCCAGTACTTC
CAWGGTGWKETQYF
>TRBD2|TRBJ2-1|TRBV5-1|-
TGCGCCAGCAGCTTGGAGCTAGCGGGAGGCAATGAGCAGTTCTTC
CASSLELAGGNEQFF
>-|TRBJ2-3|TRBV18|-
TGTGCCAGCTCACCACCTAGCGCGAATACGCAGTATTTT
CASSPPSANTQYF
>TRBD1|TRBJ1-4|TRBV2|-
TGTGCCAGCAGCAGCCGCCCCCGGACAGGTGAAAAACTGTTTTTT
CASSSRPRTGEKLFF
>TRBD1|TRBJ2-4|TRBV6-5|few
TGTGCCAGCAGCTCCGTGGACAGGGCTTACATTCAGTACTTC
CASSSVDRAYIQYF
>-|TRBJ2-7|TRBV28|-
TGTGCCAGCAGTTTTCAGTATGGGCAGGCAACCTACGAGCAGTACTTC
CASSFQYGQATYEQYF
>-|TRBJ1-2|TRBV6-4|-
TGTGCCAGCAGTGACAGCCTTCGGGGGAATGGCTACACCTTC
CASSDSLRGNGYTF
>TRBD2|TRBJ2-2|TRBV30|-
TGTGCCTGGTCGACTAGCGGGGGCACCGGGGAGCTGTTTTTT
CAWSTSGGTGELFF